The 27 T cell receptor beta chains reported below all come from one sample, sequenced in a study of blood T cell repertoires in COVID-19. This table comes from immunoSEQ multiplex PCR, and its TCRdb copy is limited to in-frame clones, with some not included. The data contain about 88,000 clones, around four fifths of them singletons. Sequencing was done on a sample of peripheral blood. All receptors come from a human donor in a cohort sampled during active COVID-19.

In DNA, the CDR3 is TGTGCCAGCAGGGGACAGGGGGAGAACACTGAAGCTTTCTTT. Its protein product is CASRGQGENTEAFF. V and J are TRBV28 and TRBJ1-1; 11 bases agree with TRBD1. CDR1 MDHEN and CDR2 SYDVKM come from the germline V gene. This CDR3 comprises 14 residues. J gave up 1 base and V 6 bases, and 1 base lay outside the gene matches.

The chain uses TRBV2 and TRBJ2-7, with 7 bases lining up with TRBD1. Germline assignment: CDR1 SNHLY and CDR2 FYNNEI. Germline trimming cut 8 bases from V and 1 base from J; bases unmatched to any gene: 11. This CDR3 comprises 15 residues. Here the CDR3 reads CASRLEGGTSYEQYF. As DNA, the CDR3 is TGTGCCAGCCGACTTGAAGGGGGCACATCCTACGAGCAGTACTTC.

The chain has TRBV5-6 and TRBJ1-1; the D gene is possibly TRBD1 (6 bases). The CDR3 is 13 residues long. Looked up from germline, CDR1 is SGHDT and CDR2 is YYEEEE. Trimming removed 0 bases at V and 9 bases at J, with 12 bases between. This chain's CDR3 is CASSLVRGEQAFF. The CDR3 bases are TGTGCCAGCAGCTTGGTCAGGGGCGAACAAGCTTTCTTT.

For the CDR3, the DNA is TGCGCCAGCAGCCGCAGGACGGGGAGGGACACTGAAGCTTTCTTT. Translation gives CASSRRTGRDTEAFF. The chain combines TRBV4-1 with TRBJ1-1; no definite D call. CDR3 length: 15 amino acids. CDR1 MGHRA and CDR2 YSYEKL come from the germline V gene. Trimming removed 4 bases from V and 3 bases from J, with 15 bases in between.

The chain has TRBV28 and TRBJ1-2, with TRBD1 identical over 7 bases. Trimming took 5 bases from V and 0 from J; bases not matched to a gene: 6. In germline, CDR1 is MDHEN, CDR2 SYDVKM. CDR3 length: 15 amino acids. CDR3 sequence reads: CASSRGTATNYGYTF. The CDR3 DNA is TGTGCCAGCAGTAGGGGGACAGCTACTAACTATGGCTACACCTTC.

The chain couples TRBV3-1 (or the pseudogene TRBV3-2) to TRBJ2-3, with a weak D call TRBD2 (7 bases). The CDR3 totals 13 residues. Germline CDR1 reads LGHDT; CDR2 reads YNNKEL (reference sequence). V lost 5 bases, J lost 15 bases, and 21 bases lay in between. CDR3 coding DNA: TGTGCCAGCAGCACCAACGGGGGGCTCGCCTTTTATTTT. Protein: CASSTNGGLAFYF.

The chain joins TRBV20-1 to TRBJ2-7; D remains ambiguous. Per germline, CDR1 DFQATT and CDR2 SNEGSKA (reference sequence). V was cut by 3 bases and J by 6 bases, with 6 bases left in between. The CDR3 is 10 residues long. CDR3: CSASGSEQYF. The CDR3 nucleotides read TGCAGTGCTAGCGGTAGCGAGCAGTACTTC.

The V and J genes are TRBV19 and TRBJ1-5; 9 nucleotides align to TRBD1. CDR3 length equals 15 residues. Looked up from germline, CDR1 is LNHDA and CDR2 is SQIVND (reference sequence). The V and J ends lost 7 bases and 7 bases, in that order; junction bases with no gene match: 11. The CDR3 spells CASTGSGQGRQPQHF. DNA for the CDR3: TGTGCCAGTACCGGGTCCGGACAGGGGAGACAGCCCCAGCATTTT.

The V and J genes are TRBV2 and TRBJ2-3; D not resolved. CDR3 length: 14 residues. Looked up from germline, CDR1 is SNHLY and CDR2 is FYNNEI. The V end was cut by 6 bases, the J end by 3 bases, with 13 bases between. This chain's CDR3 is CASRPMATTDTQYF. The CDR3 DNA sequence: TGTGCCAGCAGACCGATGGCCACAACAGATACGCAGTATTTT.

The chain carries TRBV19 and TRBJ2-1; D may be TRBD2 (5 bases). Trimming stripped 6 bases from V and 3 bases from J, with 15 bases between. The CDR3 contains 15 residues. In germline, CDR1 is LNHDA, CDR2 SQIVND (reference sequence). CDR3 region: CASSPSTGVYNEQFF. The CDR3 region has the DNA TGTGCCAGTAGCCCATCCACCGGGGTCTACAATGAGCAGTTCTTC.

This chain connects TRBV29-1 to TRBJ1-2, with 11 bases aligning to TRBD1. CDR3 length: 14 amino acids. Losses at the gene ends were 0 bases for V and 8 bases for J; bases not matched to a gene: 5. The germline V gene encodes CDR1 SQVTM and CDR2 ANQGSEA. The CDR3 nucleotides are TGCAGCGTTGAAGAAACCGGGACAGGGGGAGGCTACACCTTC. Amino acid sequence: CSVEETGTGGGYTF.

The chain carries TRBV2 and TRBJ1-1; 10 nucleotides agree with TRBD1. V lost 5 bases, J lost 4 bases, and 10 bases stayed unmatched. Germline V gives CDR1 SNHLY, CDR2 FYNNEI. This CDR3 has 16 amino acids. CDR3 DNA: TGTGCCAGCAGTATGGAAACAAGACAGGGGGCCACTGAAGCTTTCTTT. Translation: CASSMETRQGATEAFF.

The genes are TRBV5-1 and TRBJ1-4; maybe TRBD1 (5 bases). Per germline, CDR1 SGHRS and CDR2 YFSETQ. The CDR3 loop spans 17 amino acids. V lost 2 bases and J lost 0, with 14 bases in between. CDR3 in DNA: TGCGCCAGCAGCTTCTCCAGGGTGGGATCAACTAATGAAAAACTGTTTTTT. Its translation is CASSFSRVGSTNEKLFF.

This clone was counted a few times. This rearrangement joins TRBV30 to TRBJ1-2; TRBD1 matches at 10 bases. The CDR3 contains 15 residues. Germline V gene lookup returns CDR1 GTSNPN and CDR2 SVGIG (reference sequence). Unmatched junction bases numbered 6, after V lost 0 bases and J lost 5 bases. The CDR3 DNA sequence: TGTGCCTGGAGTGTTTGGGACAGGGGTGGGTATGGCTACACCTTC. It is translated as CAWSVWDRGGYGYTF.

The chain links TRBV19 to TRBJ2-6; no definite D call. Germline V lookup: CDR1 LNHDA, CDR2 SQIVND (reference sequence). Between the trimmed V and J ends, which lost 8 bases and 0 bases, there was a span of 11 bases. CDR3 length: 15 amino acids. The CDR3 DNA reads TGTGCCAGTGGCGGCAGCTACTCTGGGGCCAACGTCCTGACTTTC. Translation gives CASGGSYSGANVLTF.

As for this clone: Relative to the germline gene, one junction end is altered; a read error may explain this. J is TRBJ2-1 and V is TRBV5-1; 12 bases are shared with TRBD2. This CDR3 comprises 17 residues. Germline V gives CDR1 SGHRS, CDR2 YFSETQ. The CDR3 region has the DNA TGCGCCCGCAGCGGGGGGGGACTAGCGGGCTACTACAATGAGCAGTTCTTC. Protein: CARSGGGLAGYYNEQFF.

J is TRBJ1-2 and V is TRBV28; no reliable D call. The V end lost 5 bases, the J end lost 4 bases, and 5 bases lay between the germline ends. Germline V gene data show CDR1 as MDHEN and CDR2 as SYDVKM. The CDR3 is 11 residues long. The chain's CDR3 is CASSIGYGYTF. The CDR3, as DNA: TGTGCCAGCAGTATCGGCTATGGCTACACCTTC.

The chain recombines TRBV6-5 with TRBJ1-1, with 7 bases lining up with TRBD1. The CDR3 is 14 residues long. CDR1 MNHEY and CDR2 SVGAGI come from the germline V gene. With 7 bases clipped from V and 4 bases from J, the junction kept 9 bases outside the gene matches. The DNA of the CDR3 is TGTGCCAGCACTTATGACAGGGCCGGCACTGAAGCTTTCTTT. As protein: CASTYDRAGTEAFF.

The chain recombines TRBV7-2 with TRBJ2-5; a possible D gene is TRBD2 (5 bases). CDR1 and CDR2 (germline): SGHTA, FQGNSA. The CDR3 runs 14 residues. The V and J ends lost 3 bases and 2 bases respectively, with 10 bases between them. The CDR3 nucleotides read TGTGCCAGCAGCTTCGGACTGGCGCAAGAGACCCAGTACTTC. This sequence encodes CASSFGLAQETQYF.

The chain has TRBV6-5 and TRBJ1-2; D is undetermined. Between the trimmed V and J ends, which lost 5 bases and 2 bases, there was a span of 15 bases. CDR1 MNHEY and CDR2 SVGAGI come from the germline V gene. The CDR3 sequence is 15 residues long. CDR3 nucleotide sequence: TGTGCCAGCAGTCCTACGGGGATCAGCAACTATGGCTACACCTTC. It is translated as CASSPTGISNYGYTF.

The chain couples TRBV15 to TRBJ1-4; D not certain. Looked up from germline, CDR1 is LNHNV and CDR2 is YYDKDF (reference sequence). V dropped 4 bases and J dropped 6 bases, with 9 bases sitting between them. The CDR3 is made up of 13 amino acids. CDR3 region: CATSTELDEKLFF. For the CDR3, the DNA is TGTGCCACCAGCACCGAACTTGATGAAAAACTGTTTTTT.

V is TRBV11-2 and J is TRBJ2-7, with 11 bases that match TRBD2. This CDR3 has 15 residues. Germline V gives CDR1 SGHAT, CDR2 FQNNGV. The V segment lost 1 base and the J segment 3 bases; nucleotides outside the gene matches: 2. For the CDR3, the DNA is TGTGCCAGCAGCTTAGCCGGGACTAGCGGCTACGAGCAGTACTTC. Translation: CASSLAGTSGYEQYF.

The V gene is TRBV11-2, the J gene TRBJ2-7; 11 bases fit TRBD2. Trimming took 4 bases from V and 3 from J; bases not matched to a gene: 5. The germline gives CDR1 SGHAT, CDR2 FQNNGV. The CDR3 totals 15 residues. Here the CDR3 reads CASSSSGTSGYEQYF. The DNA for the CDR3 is TGTGCCAGCAGCTCTTCCGGGACTAGCGGCTACGAGCAGTACTTC.

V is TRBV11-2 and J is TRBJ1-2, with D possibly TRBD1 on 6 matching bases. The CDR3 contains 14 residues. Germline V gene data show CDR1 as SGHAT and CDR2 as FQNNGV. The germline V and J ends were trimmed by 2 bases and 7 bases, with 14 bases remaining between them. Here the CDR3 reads CASSLWQTGFGYTF. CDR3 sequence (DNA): TGTGCCAGCAGCTTATGGCAAACAGGGTTTGGCTACACCTTC. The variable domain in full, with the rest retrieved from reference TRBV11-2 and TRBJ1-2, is EAGVAQSPRYKIIEKRQSVAFWCNPISGHATLYWYQQILGQGPKLLIQFQNNGVVDDSQLPKDRFSAERLKGVDSTLKIQPAKLEDSAVYLCASSLWQTGFGYTFGSGTRLTVV.

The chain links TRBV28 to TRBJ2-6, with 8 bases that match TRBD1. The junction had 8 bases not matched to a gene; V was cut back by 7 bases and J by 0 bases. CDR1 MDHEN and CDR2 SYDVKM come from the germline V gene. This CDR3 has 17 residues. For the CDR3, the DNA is TGTGCCAGCAAAGAAGGACAGGGCCTCTCTGGGGCCAACGTCCTGACTTTC. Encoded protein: CASKEGQGLSGANVLTF.

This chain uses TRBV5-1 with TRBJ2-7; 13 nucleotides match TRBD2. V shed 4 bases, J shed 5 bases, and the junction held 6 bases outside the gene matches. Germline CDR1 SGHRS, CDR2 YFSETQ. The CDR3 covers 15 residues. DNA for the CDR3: TGCGCCAGCAGCCCAACTAGCGGGAGGGCCAACGAGCAGTACTTC. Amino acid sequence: CASSPTSGRANEQYF.

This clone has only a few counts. In DNA form, the CDR3 reads TGTGCCAGCAGCCAAGAGGCGCGGGTTGAGCAGTTCTTC. It yields the protein CASSQEARVEQFF. The chain has TRBV4-2 and TRBJ2-1; maybe TRBD2 (5 bases). There are 13 residues in the CDR3. Germline V lookup: CDR1 LGHNA, CDR2 YNFKEQ. V was cut by 0 bases and J by 9 bases, with 9 bases left in between.